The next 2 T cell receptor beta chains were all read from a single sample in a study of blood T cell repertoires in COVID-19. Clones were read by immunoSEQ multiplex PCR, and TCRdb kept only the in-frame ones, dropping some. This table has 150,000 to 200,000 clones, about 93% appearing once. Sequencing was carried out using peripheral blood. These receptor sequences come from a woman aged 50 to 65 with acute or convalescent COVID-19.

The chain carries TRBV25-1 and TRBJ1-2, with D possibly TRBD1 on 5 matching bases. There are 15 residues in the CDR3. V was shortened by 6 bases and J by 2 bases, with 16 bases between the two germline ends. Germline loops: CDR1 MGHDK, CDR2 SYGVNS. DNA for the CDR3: TGTGCCAGCAGCCACTCAAAAAGACAGAACTATGGCTACACCTTC. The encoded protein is CASSHSKRQNYGYTF.

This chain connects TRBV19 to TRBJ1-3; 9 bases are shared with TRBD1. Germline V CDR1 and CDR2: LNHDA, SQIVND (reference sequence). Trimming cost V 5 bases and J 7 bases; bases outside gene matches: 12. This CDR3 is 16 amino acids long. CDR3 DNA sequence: TGTGCCAGTAGTGCTACAGGGACAGGGTGGCAGAACACCATATATTTT. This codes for CASSATGTGWQNTIYF.